A selection of T cell receptor beta chains follows, all from one sample in a study of cytomegalovirus exposure and HLA in healthy donors. Clones were read by immunoSEQ multiplex PCR, and TCRdb kept only the in-frame ones, dropping some. The table includes 90,000 to 130,000 clones, around 80% detected once. Sequences were obtained from PBMCs. These receptors all stem from a man aged 30 to 45 in good health and CMV-seropositive. CDR3s include the opening cysteine and the closing phenylalanine or tryptophan. Each record gives: J gene, V gene, CDR3 length, D gene, clone size, CDR3 DNA, CDR3 protein. D genes are given only for firm matches. Not every row has a clone size; where given, it reads once, few, many or a size class.

>TRBJ2-7|TRBV7-2|15|-|-
TGTGCCAGCAGTTTTACCGGGACTGACTCCTACGAGCAGTACTTC
CASSFTGTDSYEQYF
>TRBJ2-5|TRBV6-5|14|-|once
TGTGCCAGCAGTGTTGACAGGAGCCAAGAGACCCAGTACTTC
CASSVDRSQETQYF
>TRBJ2-1|TRBV4-3|16|TRBD1|-
TGCGCCAGCAGCCCAGGACAGGGTCCCACCTACAATGAGCAGTTCTTC
CASSPGQGPTYNEQFF
>TRBJ2-3|TRBV19|15|TRBD1|-
TGTGCCAGTAGTAACCCGGGACAGGCCCCGGATACGCAGTATTTT
CASSNPGQAPDTQYF
>TRBJ2-7|TRBV6-4|14|TRBD2|-
TGTGCCAGCAGTATTAGCGGGGGGGCCTACGAGCAGTACTTC
CASSISGGAYEQYF
>TRBJ2-7|TRBV6-1|13|-|-
TGTGCCAGCGCGTTAGGACAGAGATACGAGCAGTACTTC
CASALGQRYEQYF
>TRBJ2-7|TRBV2|12|-|-
TGTGCCAGCAGTGAGGACACTTACGAGCAGTACTTC
CASSEDTYEQYF
>TRBJ2-2|TRBV2|14|-|many
TGTGCCAGCAGTACGACAGTTGCCACCGGGGAGCTGTTTTTT
CASSTTVATGELFF
>TRBJ2-1|TRBV4-2|16|TRBD1|-
TGTGCCAGCAGCCCCTCCGGGACAGGGGGCTACAATGAGCAGTTCTTC
CASSPSGTGGYNEQFF
>TRBJ2-7|TRBV27|14|TRBD2|-
TGTGCCACCTCAGCGGGGGGGAGGTTCGACGAGCAGTACTTC
CATSAGGRFDEQYF
>TRBJ1-1|TRBV5-1|15|-|-
TGCGCCAGCAGCCCGGGAGGTGGGGGCGTCCCTGAAGCTTTCTTT
CASSPGGGGVPEAFF
>TRBJ1-4|TRBV28|15|-|-
TGTGCCAGCAGTTTAGTGTTGGGCTTAAATGAAAAACTGTTTTTT
CASSLVLGLNEKLFF
>TRBJ2-3|TRBV10-1|17|TRBD2|-
TGCGCCAGCAGTGAGTCGTTCTTACCTAGCGGGGGGGATACGCAGTATTTT
CASSESFLPSGGDTQYF
>TRBJ1-2|TRBV9|15|TRBD1|-
TGTGCCAGCAGCGATAGGACAGGGGGATCCTATGGCTACACCTTC
CASSDRTGGSYGYTF
>TRBJ2-7|TRBV9|15|TRBD1|-
TGTGCCAGCAGCGTAGGACAGGGCCTCTTCTACGAGCAGTACTTC
CASSVGQGLFYEQYF
>TRBJ2-2|TRBV11-2|16|-|few
TGTGCCAGCAGCTTAGATCGGAGCGGTAACACCGGGGAGCTGTTTTTT
CASSLDRSGNTGELFF
>TRBJ2-1|TRBV19|14|TRBD2|-
TGTGCCAGTAGTCAGCGCGGGGGAGTTAATGAGCAGTTCTTC
CASSQRGGVNEQFF
>TRBJ2-5|TRBV15|16|TRBD2|-
TGTGCCACCAGCAGAGTCAGCGGGGGGGCGGGTGAGACCCAGTACTTC
CATSRVSGGAGETQYF
>TRBJ1-5|TRBV7-8|17|-|-
TGTGCCAGCAGCTTTAAAGGGGGGGCTAGGGGCAATCAGCCCCAGCATTTT
CASSFKGGARGNQPQHF
>TRBJ2-7|TRBV4-1|14|-|-
TGCGCCAGCAGCCCGGAGGGGGCCGCCTACGAGCAGTACTTC
CASSPEGAAYEQYF
>TRBJ2-1|TRBV18|16|TRBD2|-
TGTGCCAGCTCCCGGGGGGGGAGTAGGTCCTACAATGAGCAGTTCTTC
CASSRGGSRSYNEQFF
>TRBJ2-1|TRBV9|17|TRBD2|-
TGTGCCAGCAGCGTAGCTTCCCTAGCGGGGGGCGGGAATGAGCAGTTCTTC
CASSVASLAGGGNEQFF
>TRBJ1-1|TRBV19|15|TRBD1|-
TGTGCCAGTAGTTATTACGACAGGGCAAACACTGAAGCTTTCTTT
CASSYYDRANTEAFF
>TRBJ1-2|TRBV4-2|14|-|once
TGTGCCAGCAGTCGAAGTCAGGGGCCCGGCGGCTACACCTTC
CASSRSQGPGGYTF
>TRBJ2-1|TRBV14|16|-|-
TGTGCCAGCAGCCAAGTCCATAGGACTGATTACAATGAGCAGTTCTTC
CASSQVHRTDYNEQFF
>TRBJ1-6|TRBV19|15|-|-
TGTGCCAGTAGTGCATCGAGCTCCTATAATTCACCCCTCCACTTT
CASSASSSYNSPLHF
>TRBJ2-7|TRBV7-2|15|TRBD2|-
TGTGCCAGCAGCTTAAGGACTAGCGGCACGTACGAGCAGTACTTC
CASSLRTSGTYEQYF
>TRBJ1-2|TRBV10-3|17|TRBD1|once
TGTGCCATCAGTGAGTCTCGGACAGGTAGGGCGGACTATGGCTACACCTTC
CAISESRTGRADYGYTF
>TRBJ2-2|TRBV1|17|-|-
TGCACCAGCACCGGGAAACCGGGACAGGCGAACACCGGGGAGCTGTTTTTT
CTSTGKPGQANTGELFF
>TRBJ2-2|TRBV19|17|TRBD2|-
TGTGCCAGTAGTATGCGACTAGCGGGCCGTCGGAGAGGGGAGCTGTTTTTT
CASSMRLAGRRRGELFF
>TRBJ2-3|TRBV5-1|19|TRBD1|-
TGCGCCAGCAGCTTAGGGACAGGGGCCTTCCCCCGTAGCACAGATACGCAGTATTTT
CASSLGTGAFPRSTDTQYF
>TRBJ1-1|TRBV15|13|-|-
TGTGCCACCAGCAGAGACAGGAACACTGAAGCTTTCTTT
CATSRDRNTEAFF
>TRBJ2-5|TRBV14|13|-|once
TGTGCCGGCCGGACAAACCGCCAAGAGACCCAGTACTTC
CAGRTNRQETQYF
>TRBJ2-3|TRBV10-3|14|TRBD2|-
TGTGCCATCAACCCTGGGACTATGGCAGATACGCAGTATTTT
CAINPGTMADTQYF
>TRBJ2-3|TRBV13|16|TRBD2|-
TGTGCCAGCAGCTTAAGGCCGGGGGGTTTTACAGATACGCAGTATTTT
CASSLRPGGFTDTQYF
>TRBJ2-1|TRBV5-1|15|-|-
TGCGCCAGCAGCTTCATTCTTTCTAGCGACAATGAGCAGTTCTTC
CASSFILSSDNEQFF
>TRBJ2-1|TRBV2|12|-|-
TGTGCCAGCACGGTACAGAACAATGAGCAGTTCTTC
CASTVQNNEQFF
>TRBJ2-5|TRBV7-3|17|-|-
TGTGCCAGCAGCTTAGGATCTCACGGGGGTGGGCGAGAGACCCAGTACTTC
CASSLGSHGGGRETQYF
>TRBJ2-5|TRBV4-3|14|TRBD2|once
TGCGCCAGCAGCCAGAACCCCGGGAGGGAGACCCAGTACTTC
CASSQNPGRETQYF
>TRBJ2-7|TRBV5-1|12|-|-
TGCGCCAGCAGCGGAGAATTTTACGAGCAGTACTTC
CASSGEFYEQYF
>TRBJ2-7|TRBV5-4|14|-|-
TGTGCCAGCAGCTTGGACGGGGGTTCCTACGAGCAGTACTTC
CASSLDGGSYEQYF
>TRBJ1-4|TRBV5-1|15|TRBD1|-
TGCGCCAGCAGCTCGGACAGGGGGGATAATGAAAAACTGTTTTTT
CASSSDRGDNEKLFF
>TRBJ2-1|TRBV6-4|14|-|-
TGTGCCAGCAGCGTAGAACTACAGGACAATGAGCAGTTCTTC
CASSVELQDNEQFF
>TRBJ2-1|TRBV5-1|15|-|-
TGCGCCAGCAGCTTGGTGGCAGGCTTTGACAATGAGCAGTTCTTC
CASSLVAGFDNEQFF
>TRBJ1-2|TRBV11-2|16|-|-
TGTGCCAGCAGCCCCCAGGACAGAGTAACTAACTATGGCTACACCTTC
CASSPQDRVTNYGYTF
>TRBJ1-4|TRBV18|15|-|-
TGTGCCAGCTCCGGGGGGGGGAGCCCCTTGGAAAAACTGTTTTTT
CASSGGGSPLEKLFF
>TRBJ2-7|TRBV5-1|14|TRBD1|-
TGCGCCAGCAGCATCGGACAGGGGCTATACGAGCAGTACTTC
CASSIGQGLYEQYF
>TRBJ2-4|TRBV4-2|13|TRBD1|-
TGTGCCAGCAGCCAAGAGACTGGACAGGGTCAGTACTTC
CASSQETGQGQYF
>TRBJ2-2|TRBV11-3|14|-|-
TGTGCCAGCAGCTTAGTAGCAGGGGACGGGGAGCTGTTTTTT
CASSLVAGDGELFF